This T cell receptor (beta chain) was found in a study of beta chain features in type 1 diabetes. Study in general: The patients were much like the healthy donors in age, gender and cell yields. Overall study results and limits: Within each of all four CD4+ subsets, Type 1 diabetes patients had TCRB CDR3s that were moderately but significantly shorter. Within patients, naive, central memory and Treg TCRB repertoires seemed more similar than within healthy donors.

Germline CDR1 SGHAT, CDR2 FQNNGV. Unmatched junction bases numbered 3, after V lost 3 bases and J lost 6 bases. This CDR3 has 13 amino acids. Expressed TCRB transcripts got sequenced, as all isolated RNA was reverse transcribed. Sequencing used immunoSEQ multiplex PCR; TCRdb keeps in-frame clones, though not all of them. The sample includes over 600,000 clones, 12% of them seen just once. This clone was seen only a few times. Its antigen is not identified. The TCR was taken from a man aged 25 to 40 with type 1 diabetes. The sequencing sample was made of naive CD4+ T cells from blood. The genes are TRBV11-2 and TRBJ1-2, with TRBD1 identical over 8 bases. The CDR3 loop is CASSLDRADGYTF. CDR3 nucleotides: TGTGCCAGCAGCTTGGACAGGGCGGATGGCTACACCTTC.